Presented here are 18 T cell receptor beta chains from one specimen sequenced in a study of blood T cell repertoires in COVID-19 (dated by TCRdb to the early 2020s). Library preparation was by the immunoSEQ multiplex PCR assay. Held by TCRdb, this immuneACCESS table contains in-frame sequences only and omits some clones. Under half of the omission traces to an unresolved V gene where checked; the cause of the rest is unknown. The sample records 130,000 or so clones, about 86% of which are singletons. The ten largest clonotypes hold 2% to 2.5% of the sample. Sequenced sample: PBMCs or T cells enriched from blood (not recorded which). These receptors originate from a man in his forties with acute COVID-19.

This clone was detected only once. The V call is TRBV3-1 (or the pseudogene TRBV3-2), the J call TRBJ1-5, with D uncertain. V lost 1 base, J lost 9 bases, and 10 bases lay in between. Germline CDR1 and CDR2: LGHDT and YNNKEL (reference sequence). This CDR3 has 13 residues. The chain's CDR3 is CASSQARYSPQHF. The CDR3 nucleotides are TGTGCCAGCAGCCAAGCGAGGTATTCGCCCCAGCATTTT.

The chain recombines TRBV19 with TRBJ1-5; 10 bases fit TRBD1. Germline lookup yields CDR1 LNHDA and CDR2 SQIVND (reference sequence). This CDR3 has 15 amino acids. V gave up 3 bases and J gave up 7 bases; unmatched junction bases: 6. CDR3 sequence reads: CASSIGTGVTQPQHF. The CDR3 bases are TGTGCCAGTAGTATCGGGACAGGGGTTACGCAGCCCCAGCATTTT.

This chain links TRBV30 with TRBJ1-5; D is perhaps TRBD1 (5 bases). Looked up from germline, CDR1 is GTSNPN and CDR2 is SVGIG (reference sequence). Trimming stripped 1 base from V and 11 bases from J, with 15 bases between. This CDR3 comprises 13 residues. CDR3 nucleotide sequence: TGTGCCTGGAGTGGGGGCGGGGACCGGGCCCAGCATTTT. Residues: CAWSGGGDRAQHF.

The chain has TRBV3-1 (or the pseudogene TRBV3-2) and TRBJ1-5; 9 bases agree with TRBD1. Germline values: CDR1 LGHDT, CDR2 YNNKEL (reference sequence). V was pared by 3 bases and J by 2 bases, with 2 bases of the junction left unmatched. This CDR3 contains 15 residues. The CDR3 loop is CASSQDRGGNQPQHF. The CDR3 DNA reads as TGTGCCAGCAGCCAGGACAGGGGTGGCAATCAGCCCCAGCATTTT.

The chain recombines TRBV7-2 with TRBJ2-3; D is possibly TRBD1 (6 bases). The CDR3 runs to 16 residues. V was shortened by 4 bases and J by 1 base, with 15 bases between the two germline ends. CDR1 and CDR2 from the germline V gene are SGHTA and FQGNSA. The CDR3 protein is CASSSRPGVGTDTQYF. The CDR3 bases are TGTGCCAGCAGCTCGCGCCCAGGGGTTGGCACAGATACGCAGTATTTT.

The rearrangement joins TRBV12-3 or TRBV12-4 to TRBJ1-4; 7 nucleotides align to TRBD1. V lost 3 bases to trimming and J lost 5 bases; unmatched junction nucleotides: 0. The CDR3 length is 13 residues. The CDR3 nucleotides are TGTGCCAGCAGTTTGGGACAGAATGAAAAACTGTTTTTT. This encodes CASSLGQNEKLFF.

The J gene is TRBJ2-3, the V gene TRBV6-5; the D gene is possibly TRBD2 (6 bases). This CDR3 spans 16 amino acids. V lost 0 bases to trimming and J lost 1 base, with 11 bases between them. Germline-derived CDR1 and CDR2 are MNHEY and SVGAGI. The CDR3 DNA follows: TGTGCCAGCAGTTACTCCGTCGGGGGTGGCACAGATACGCAGTATTTT. It translates to CASSYSVGGGTDTQYF.

V is TRBV19 and J is TRBJ2-7; D possibly corresponds to TRBD2 (7 bases). Germline V gene data show CDR1 as LNHDA and CDR2 as SQIVND (reference sequence). Trimming removed 4 bases at V and 1 base at J, with 14 bases between. This CDR3 has 15 amino acids. DNA for the CDR3: TGTGCCAGTAGTAGCGGGGGCGCTCCGTCCTACGAGCAGTACTTC. It codes for CASSSGGAPSYEQYF.

V usage is TRBV18 and J usage is TRBJ1-4; D is uncertain. Trimming shortened V by 2 bases and J by 4 bases, and 8 bases separated the two germline ends. The CDR3 length is 14 residues. The germline gives CDR1 KGHSH, CDR2 LQKENI. CDR3 coding DNA: TGTGCCAGCTCACCAAACAGCAATAATGAAAAACTGTTTTTT. Its protein product is CASSPNSNNEKLFF.

V usage is TRBV28 and J usage is TRBJ1-2; weak D call: TRBD1 (5 bases). V was clipped by 7 bases and J by 6 bases, with 18 bases between them. Germline assignment: CDR1 MDHEN and CDR2 SYDVKM. The CDR3 has 14 amino acids. The CDR3 protein is CASTKNPGRDGYTF. Here the CDR3 DNA reads TGTGCCAGCACTAAAAACCCAGGGCGCGATGGCTACACCTTC.

The chain is built from TRBV3-1 (or the pseudogene TRBV3-2) and TRBJ2-1; 12 bases fit TRBD2. This CDR3 region has 17 residues. Germline CDR1 LGHDT, CDR2 YNNKEL (reference sequence). The junction had 6 bases not matched to a gene; V was cut back by 2 bases and J by 4 bases. The CDR3 loop is CASSQTRTSGEYNEQFF. CDR3 nucleotides: TGTGCCAGCAGCCAAACCCGGACTAGCGGGGAATACAATGAGCAGTTCTTC.

This clone was observed a handful of times. The chain joins TRBV29-1 to TRBJ1-2; 10 nucleotides line up with TRBD1. The V and J ends lost 3 bases and 6 bases, in that order; junction bases with no gene match: 10. The germline V gene encodes CDR1 SQVTM and CDR2 ANQGSEA. This CDR3 comprises 15 residues. CDR3 residues: CSVEQRDRGINGYTF. As DNA, the CDR3 is TGCAGCGTTGAGCAACGGGACAGGGGTATTAATGGCTACACCTTC.

The V call is TRBV30, the J call TRBJ1-4; 9 positions match TRBD1. The V segment lost 3 bases and the J segment 7 bases; nucleotides outside the gene matches: 6. The CDR3 runs 14 residues. Germline V CDR1 and CDR2: GTSNPN, SVGIG (reference sequence). CDR3 coding DNA: TGTGCCTGGAGCGCCGGACAGGGGAGTGAAAAACTGTTTTTT. It specifies CAWSAGQGSEKLFF.

The rearrangement links TRBV7-2 to TRBJ1-6; 7 nucleotides match TRBD1. This CDR3 has 14 amino acids. The germline V gene encodes CDR1 SGHTA and CDR2 FQGNSA. V gave up 4 bases and J gave up 11 bases; unmatched junction bases: 8. In DNA, the CDR3 is TGTGCCAGCAGCTCCGACAGGGCGTCGGCACCCCTCCACTTT. Translation gives CASSSDRASAPLHF.

V usage is TRBV18 and J usage is TRBJ2-1; TRBD1 agrees at 9 bases. From germline, CDR1 is KGHSH and CDR2 LQKENI. The CDR3 consists of 15 residues. V was clipped by 2 bases and J by 9 bases; unmatched bases: 8. DNA for the CDR3: TGTGCCAGCTCACCAGAACAGGGGGCCTCGGGTGAGCAGTTCTTC. Its protein is CASSPEQGASGEQFF.

This rearrangement joins TRBV19 to TRBJ1-1; D might be TRBD1 (6 bases). The ends were cut back, 6 bases at V and 0 bases at J, with 11 bases in the middle. The CDR3 length is 14 residues. CDR1 is LNHDA, CDR2 SQIVND, per germline (reference sequence). CDR3 region: CASRNRDLNTEAFF. CDR3 nucleotides: TGTGCCAGTAGGAACAGGGATTTGAACACTGAAGCTTTCTTT. The variable domain in full, with the rest retrieved from reference TRBV19 and TRBJ1-1, is DGGITQSPKYLFRKEGQNVTLSCEQNLNHDAMYWYRQDPGQGLRLIYYSQIVNDFQKGDIAEGYSVSREKKESFPLTVTSAQKNPTAFYLCASRNRDLNTEAFFGQGTRLTVV.

The chain links TRBV11-2 to TRBJ2-7; maybe TRBD1 (6 bases). This CDR3 has 14 residues. Trimming took 3 bases from V and 6 from J, leaving 15 bases between them. Germline values: CDR1 SGHAT, CDR2 FQNNGV. CDR3 nucleotides: TGTGCCAGCAGCTTTCAGGGGCCGCTTTCCGAGCAGTACTTC. This codes for CASSFQGPLSEQYF.

The chain has TRBV13 and TRBJ2-1; D is unclear. Germline V CDR1 and CDR2: PRHDT, FYEKMQ (reference sequence). There are 13 residues in the CDR3. V gave up 1 base and J gave up 7 bases, with 8 bases separating them. In nucleotides, the CDR3 is TGTGCCAGCAGCTTAGAACTCATAAATGAGCAGTTCTTC. Its translation is CASSLELINEQFF.